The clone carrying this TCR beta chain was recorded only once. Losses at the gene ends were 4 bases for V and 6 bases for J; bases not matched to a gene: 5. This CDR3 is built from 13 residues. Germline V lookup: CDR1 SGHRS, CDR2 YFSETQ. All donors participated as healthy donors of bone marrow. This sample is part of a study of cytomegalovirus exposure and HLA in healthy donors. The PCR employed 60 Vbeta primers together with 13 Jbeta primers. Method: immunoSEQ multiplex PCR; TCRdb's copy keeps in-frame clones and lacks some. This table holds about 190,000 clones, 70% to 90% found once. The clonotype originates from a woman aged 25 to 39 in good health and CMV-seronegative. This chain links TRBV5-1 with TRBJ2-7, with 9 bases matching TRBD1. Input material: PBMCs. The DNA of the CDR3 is TGCGCCAGCAGCCCCGGACAGGGGCGCGAGCAGTACTTC. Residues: CASSPGQGREQYF.